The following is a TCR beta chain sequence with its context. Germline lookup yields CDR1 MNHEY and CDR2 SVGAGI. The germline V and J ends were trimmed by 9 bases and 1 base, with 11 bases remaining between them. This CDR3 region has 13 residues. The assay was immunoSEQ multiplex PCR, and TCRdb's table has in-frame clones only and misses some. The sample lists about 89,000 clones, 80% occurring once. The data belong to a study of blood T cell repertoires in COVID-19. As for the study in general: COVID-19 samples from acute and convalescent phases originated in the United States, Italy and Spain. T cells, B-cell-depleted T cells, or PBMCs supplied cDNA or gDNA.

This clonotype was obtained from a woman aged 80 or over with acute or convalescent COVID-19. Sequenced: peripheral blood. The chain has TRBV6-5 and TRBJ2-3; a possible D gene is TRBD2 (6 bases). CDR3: CASSWRGTDTQYF. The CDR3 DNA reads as TGTGCCAGTTCATGGAGGGGCACAGATACGCAGTATTTT.